Included here is one TCR beta chain sequence, with context. The sample comes from a study of radiation and T cells in renal cell carcinoma. From germline, CDR1 is SGHNT and CDR2 YYREEE (reference sequence). The CDR3 covers 14 residues. Trimming took 4 bases from V and 7 from J, leaving 17 bases between them. Time point denoted: blood 4 weeks post-SBRT, at nephrectomy. The treatment was: 15 Gy SBRT to primary tumor, nephrectomy 4 weeks later. This table comes from immunoSEQ multiplex PCR, and its TCRdb copy is limited to in-frame clones, with some not included. In the table there are around 140,000 clones, about 88% of which are singletons.

The chain couples TRBV5-4 to TRBJ1-2; tentative D call: TRBD1 (5 bases). The TCR originated in a woman between 50 and 59 years old with renal cell carcinoma. The sequencing used blood, collected from a patient whose treatment included radiotherapy and nephrectomy. The CDR3 sequence is CASSHPSGTGGYTF. Written as DNA, the CDR3 is TGTGCCAGCAGCCACCCCTCTGGGACCGGTGGCTACACCTTC.